This section outlines one T cell receptor beta chain sequence together with its context. This sample was taken from a study of blood T cell repertoires in COVID-19. Turning to the study itself: Samples taken during acute and convalescent COVID-19 were collected in the United States, Italy and Spain. PBMCs, B-cell-depleted T cells, or T cells provided the cDNA or gDNA that made up the material.

This CDR3 contains 15 residues. Losses at the gene ends were 6 bases for V and 3 bases for J; bases not matched to a gene: 5. Germline V CDR1 and CDR2: MDHEN, SYDVKM. Study processing details: Reference gene primer amplification gave nucleated cell count estimates. TCRdb's table, derived via immunoSEQ multiplex PCR, lists solely in-frame clones and lacks some. The DNA gave D and trimming, while V, J and clone size come from that table. The table has approximately 240,000 clones, about 85% seen once. The V call is TRBV28, the J call TRBJ1-2; 12 nucleotides align to TRBD1. The source of this sequence is a woman aged 80 or older with active or convalescent COVID-19. Sequencing was done on a sample of peripheral blood. The CDR3 nucleotides are TGTGCCAGCAGGGCCGGGACAGGGGGCGACTATGGCTACACCTTC. Translation gives CASRAGTGGDYGYTF.